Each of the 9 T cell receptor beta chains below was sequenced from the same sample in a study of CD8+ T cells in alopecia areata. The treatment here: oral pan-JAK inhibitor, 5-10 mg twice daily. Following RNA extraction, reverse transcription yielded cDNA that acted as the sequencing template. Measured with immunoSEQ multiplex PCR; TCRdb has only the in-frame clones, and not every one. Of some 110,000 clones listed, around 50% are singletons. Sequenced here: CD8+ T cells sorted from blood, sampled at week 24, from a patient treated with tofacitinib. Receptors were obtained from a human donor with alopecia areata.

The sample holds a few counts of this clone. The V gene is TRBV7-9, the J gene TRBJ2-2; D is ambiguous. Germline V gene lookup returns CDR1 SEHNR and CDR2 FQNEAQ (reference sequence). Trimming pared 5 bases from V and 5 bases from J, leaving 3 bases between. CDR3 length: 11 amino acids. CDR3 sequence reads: CASSVTGELFF. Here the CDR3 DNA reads TGTGCCAGCAGCGTTACCGGGGAGCTGTTTTTT. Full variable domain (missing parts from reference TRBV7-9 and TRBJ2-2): DTGVSQNPRHKITKRGQNVTFRCDPISEHNRLYWYRQTLGQGPEFLTYFQNEAQLEKSRLLSDRFSAERPKGSFSTLEIQRTEQGDSAMYLCASSVTGELFFGEGSRLTVL.

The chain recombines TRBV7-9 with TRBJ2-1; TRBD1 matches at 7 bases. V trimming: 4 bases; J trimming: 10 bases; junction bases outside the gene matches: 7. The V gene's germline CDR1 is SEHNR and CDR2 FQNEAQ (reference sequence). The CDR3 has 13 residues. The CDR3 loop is CASSSWDRREQFF. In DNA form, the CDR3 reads TGTGCCAGCAGCTCGTGGGACAGACGAGAGCAGTTCTTC. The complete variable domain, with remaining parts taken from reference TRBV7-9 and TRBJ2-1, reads DTGVSQNPRHKITKRGQNVTFRCDPISEHNRLYWYRQTLGQGPEFLTYFQNEAQLEKSRLLSDRFSAERPKGSFSTLEIQRTEQGDSAMYLCASSSWDRREQFFGPGTRLTVL.

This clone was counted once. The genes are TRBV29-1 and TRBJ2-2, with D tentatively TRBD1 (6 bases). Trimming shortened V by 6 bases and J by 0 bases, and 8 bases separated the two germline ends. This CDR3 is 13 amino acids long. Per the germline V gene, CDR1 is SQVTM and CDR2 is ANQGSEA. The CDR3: CSVDRTNTGELFF. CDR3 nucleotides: TGCAGCGTAGACAGGACGAACACCGGGGAGCTGTTTTTT.

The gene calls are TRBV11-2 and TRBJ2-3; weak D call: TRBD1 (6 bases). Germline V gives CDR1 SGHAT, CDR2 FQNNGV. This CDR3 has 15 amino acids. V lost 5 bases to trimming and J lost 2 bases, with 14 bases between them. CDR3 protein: CASSPRQENTDTQYF. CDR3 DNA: TGTGCCAGCAGCCCAAGACAGGAGAACACAGATACGCAGTATTTT.

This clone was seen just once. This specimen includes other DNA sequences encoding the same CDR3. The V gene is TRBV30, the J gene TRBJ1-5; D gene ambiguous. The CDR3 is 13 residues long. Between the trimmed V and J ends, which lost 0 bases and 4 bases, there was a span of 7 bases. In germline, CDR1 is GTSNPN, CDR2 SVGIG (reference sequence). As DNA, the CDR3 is TGTGCCTGGAGTGTGGAAGGGAATCAGCCCCAGCATTTT. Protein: CAWSVEGNQPQHF. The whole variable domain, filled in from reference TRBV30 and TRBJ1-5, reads SQTIHQWPATLVQPVGSPLSLECTVEGTSNPNLYWYRQAAGRGLQLLFYSVGIGQISSEVPQNLSASRPQDRQFILSSKKLLLSDSGFYLCAWSVEGNQPQHFGDGTRLSIL.

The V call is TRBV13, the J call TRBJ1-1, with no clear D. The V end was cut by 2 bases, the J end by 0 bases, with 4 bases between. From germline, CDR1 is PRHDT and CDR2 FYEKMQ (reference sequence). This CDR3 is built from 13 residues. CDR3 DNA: TGTGCCAGCAGCTTATTCATGAACACTGAAGCTTTCTTT. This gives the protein CASSLFMNTEAFF. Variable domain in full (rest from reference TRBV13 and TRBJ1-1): AAGVIQSPRHLIKEKRETATLKCYPIPRHDTVYWYQQGPGQDPQFLISFYEKMQSDKGSIPDRFSAQQFSDYHSELNMSSLELGDSALYFCASSLFMNTEAFFGQGTRLTVV.

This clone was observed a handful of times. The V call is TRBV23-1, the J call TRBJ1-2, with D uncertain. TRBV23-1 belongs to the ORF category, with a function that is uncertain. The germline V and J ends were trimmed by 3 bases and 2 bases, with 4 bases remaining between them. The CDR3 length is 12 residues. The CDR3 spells CASSQPNYGYTF. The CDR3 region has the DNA TGCGCCAGCAGTCAGCCGAACTATGGCTACACCTTC.

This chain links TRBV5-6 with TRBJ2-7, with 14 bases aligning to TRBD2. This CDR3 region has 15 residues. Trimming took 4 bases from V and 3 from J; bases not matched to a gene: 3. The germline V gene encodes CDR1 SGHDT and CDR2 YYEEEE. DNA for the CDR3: TGTGCCAGCAGCGTGGGACTAGCGGGGGACTACGAGCAGTACTTC. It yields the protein CASSVGLAGDYEQYF.

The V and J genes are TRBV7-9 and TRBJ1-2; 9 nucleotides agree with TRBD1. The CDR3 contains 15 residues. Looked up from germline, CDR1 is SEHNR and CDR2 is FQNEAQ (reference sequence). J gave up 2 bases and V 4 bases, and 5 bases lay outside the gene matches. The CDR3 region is CASSWDREGNYGYTF. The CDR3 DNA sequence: TGTGCCAGCAGCTGGGACAGGGAGGGGAACTATGGCTACACCTTC.